This T cell receptor beta chain was sequenced in a study of T-cell reconstitution after alpha-beta-depleted transplantation in children. TCRbeta library construction was performed incorporating unique molecular identifiers. TCRdb called the PCR reads again in MiXCR, with one record for every CDR3 protein. Of 640,000 or so distinct CDR3 sequences listed, 16% are singletons. The germline V gene encodes CDR1 PRHDT and CDR2 FYEKMQ (reference sequence). The length of the CDR3 is 15 residues. Trimming cost V 5 bases and J 5 bases; bases outside gene matches: 8. Sequenced material: PBMCs from the stem cell graft donor, taken from the stem cell graft. The V gene is TRBV13, the J gene TRBJ1-4; the match to TRBD1 covers 7 bases. The source of this sequence is a human donor who donated a stem cell graft to a child with acute myeloid leukemia. This chain's CDR3 is CASSLGTDWNEKLFF. In DNA form, the CDR3 reads TGTGCCAGCAGCCTCGGGACAGATTGGAATGAAAAACTGTTTTTT.